These 13 T cell receptor beta chains came from one sample sequenced in a study of blood T cell repertoires in COVID-19. The protocol was immunoSEQ multiplex PCR, while the TCRdb copy is restricted to in-frame clones and leaves out a portion. The sample contains roughly 130,000 clones, around nine tenths of which appear only once. Sequenced input: peripheral blood. The receptor source for this set is a man aged 55 to 70 with active or convalescent COVID-19.

The gene calls are TRBV19 and TRBJ1-4; 9 bases match TRBD1. The CDR3 covers 15 residues. Germline loops: CDR1 LNHDA, CDR2 SQIVND (reference sequence). V was pared by 3 bases and J by 8 bases, with 7 bases of the junction left unmatched. CDR3 bases: TGTGCCAGTAGTATTCTAGAGACAGGGGGAGAAAAACTGTTTTTT. It codes for CASSILETGGEKLFF.

The chain carries TRBV4-1 and TRBJ1-1, with 7 bases fitting TRBD1. The CDR3 is 15 residues long. V dropped 3 bases and J dropped 1; count of bases not matched to a gene: 5. CDR1 and CDR2 (germline): MGHRA, YSYEKL. The CDR3 region has the DNA TGCGCCAGCAGCCAGGCGACAGGGCGGAACACTGAAGCTTTCTTT. Residues: CASSQATGRNTEAFF.

The V and J genes are TRBV29-1 and TRBJ2-5; tentatively, D is TRBD1 (6 bases). The germline V gene has CDR1 SQVTM and CDR2 ANQGSEA. There are 12 residues in the CDR3. V lost 6 bases and J lost 2, with 10 bases in between. The CDR3 spells CSVAGQQETQYF. DNA for the CDR3: TGCAGCGTAGCCGGACAGCAAGAGACCCAGTACTTC.

The chain combines TRBV5-6 with TRBJ2-1, with 14 bases matching TRBD2. V was pared by 4 bases and J by 2 bases, with 8 bases of the junction left unmatched. The germline V gene has CDR1 SGHDT and CDR2 YYEEEE. CDR3 length: 18 amino acids. CDR3 region: CASSTGTSGRYAYNEQFF. For the CDR3, the DNA is TGTGCCAGCAGCACGGGGACTAGCGGGAGATACGCCTACAATGAGCAGTTCTTC.

The chain links TRBV7-3 to TRBJ1-1; 8 nucleotides match TRBD1. CDR1 SGHTA and CDR2 FQGTGA come from the germline V gene. The CDR3 runs to 13 residues. V was pared by 5 bases and J by 5 bases, with 4 bases of the junction left unmatched. The CDR3 DNA follows: TGTGCCAGCAGCCCAGGGGGCTTAACTGAAGCTTTCTTT. Amino acid sequence: CASSPGGLTEAFF.

V is TRBV18 and J is TRBJ1-2; 8 bases fit TRBD1. The CDR3 sequence is 14 residues long. V was clipped by 2 bases and J by 8 bases; unmatched bases: 7. The germline gives CDR1 KGHSH, CDR2 LQKENI. The CDR3 sequence: CASSPTQTGVGYTF. CDR3 DNA sequence: TGTGCCAGCTCACCAACGCAGACAGGGGTAGGCTACACCTTC.

The chain joins TRBV18 to TRBJ1-4, with D maybe TRBD1 (6 bases). Between the trimmed V and J ends, which lost 0 bases and 5 bases, there was a span of 10 bases. This CDR3 comprises 15 residues. Looked up from germline, CDR1 is KGHSH and CDR2 is LQKENI. For the CDR3, the DNA is TGTGCCAGCTCACCACCGACAGGTTCCAATGAAAAACTGTTTTTT. Protein: CASSPPTGSNEKLFF.

This rearrangement joins TRBV18 to TRBJ1-6; 9 bases are a match to TRBD1. Trimming at V came to 6 bases and at J to 7 bases, leaving 4 bases not matched to a gene. Germline CDR1 and CDR2: KGHSH and LQKENI. The CDR3 is made up of 14 amino acids. The CDR3 DNA reads TGTGCCAGCTCCGGACAGGGGTCCAATTCACCCCTCCACTTT. Amino acid sequence: CASSGQGSNSPLHF.

V gene TRBV18 combines with J gene TRBJ2-7, with D perhaps matching TRBD2 (5 bases). Trimming removed 6 bases at V and 6 bases at J, with 18 bases between. Germline-derived CDR1 and CDR2 are KGHSH and LQKENI. The CDR3 spans 14 residues. The CDR3 nucleotides read TGTGCCAGCTCCCTAATAGTCCTCGAGGGCGAGCAGTACTTC. This codes for CASSLIVLEGEQYF.

The rearrangement links TRBV10-3 to TRBJ1-5, with D perhaps TRBD1 (5 bases). V was cut by 3 bases and J by 2 bases, with 11 bases left in between. CDR1 ENHRY and CDR2 SYGVKD come from the germline V gene. This CDR3 comprises 15 residues. The CDR3: CAISDGGTRNQPQHF. As DNA, the CDR3 is TGTGCCATCAGTGACGGGGGGACTCGCAATCAGCCCCAGCATTTT.

This clone was picked up one time. The CDR3 bases are TGTGCCAGCAGTGTGGACACCGGGAGGCATTCACCCCTCCACTTT. Protein sequence: CASSVDTGRHSPLHF. V and J are TRBV2 and TRBJ1-6; D is perhaps TRBD1 (5 bases). Germline V gene lookup returns CDR1 SNHLY and CDR2 FYNNEI. Trimming pared 4 bases from V and 8 bases from J, leaving 15 bases between. This CDR3 contains 15 residues.

The chain couples TRBV7-2 to TRBJ1-1; 10 bases agree with TRBD1. The CDR3 sequence is 16 residues long. Trimming cost V 5 bases and J 4 bases; bases outside gene matches: 10. Germline lookup yields CDR1 SGHTA and CDR2 FQGNSA. The CDR3 is CASSTRGRQGATEAFF. CDR3 nucleotides: TGTGCCAGCAGCACACGGGGTCGACAGGGGGCCACTGAAGCTTTCTTT.

The chain couples TRBV29-1 to TRBJ2-1; perhaps TRBD2 as D (5 bases). Germline V gene lookup returns CDR1 SQVTM and CDR2 ANQGSEA. Between the trimmed V and J ends, which lost 7 bases and 8 bases, there was a span of 21 bases. This CDR3 region has 14 residues. The CDR3 loop reads CSARSHLAQYEQFF. The CDR3 region has the DNA TGCAGCGCCCGAAGCCACCTAGCACAATATGAGCAGTTCTTC.